The sequence of this T cell receptor beta chain was determined in a study of T cell responses to AZD1222 COVID-19 vaccine. The overall study: Second-dose schedules of about 4 or about 12 weeks were combined.

Study observations and caveats: Repertoire sampling was restricted to post-peak T cell response timepoints. White British donors predominated, females outnumbered males, and clonal diversity was possibly underestimated. At baseline, seropositivity was found in only a handful of AZD1222 recipients.

To note about this clone: Its target is unknown.

CDR1 and CDR2 (germline): LGHDT, YNNKEL (reference sequence). The CDR3 consists of 14 residues. J lost 9 bases, V lost 1 base, and 8 bases had no gene match. TCRdb's table, derived via immunoSEQ multiplex PCR, lists solely in-frame clones and lacks some. The table includes over 150,000 clones, about nine tenths detected once. The chain uses TRBV3-1 (or the pseudogene TRBV3-2) and TRBJ2-7; 8 nucleotides agree with TRBD1. The receptor was isolated from an adult in good health. The sequencing used peripheral blood, collected on day 0 of AZD1222 vaccination. The CDR3 coding sequence is TGTGCCAGCAGCCAAGTAGACAGGGGAATGGGGCAGTACTTC. Its translation is CASSQVDRGMGQYF.